The 21 T cell receptor beta chains in this list originate from one sample, sequenced in a study of OX40 agonist ivuxolimab in advanced cancers. Assay used: immunoSEQ multiplex PCR; TCRdb lists only in-frame clones, some missing. The sample shows 60,000 to 85,000 clones, around 92% of them seen only once. The sequences come from CD4+ or CD8+ T cells sorted from blood, collected in a trial of the OX40 agonist ivuxolimab. The origin of the receptors is an adult with an advanced solid tumor such as melanoma, head and neck, liver or kidney cancer.

V gene TRBV5-1 combines with J gene TRBJ1-1; tentative D call: TRBD1 (6 bases). Trimming shortened V by 0 bases and J by 0 bases, and 12 bases separated the two germline ends. The CDR3 runs 16 residues. Germline V gene data show CDR1 as SGHRS and CDR2 as YFSETQ. CDR3 in amino acids: CASSLGWGQMNTEAFF. The CDR3, as DNA: TGCGCCAGCAGCTTGGGGTGGGGGCAGATGAACACTGAAGCTTTCTTT.

The rearrangement links TRBV6-1 to TRBJ1-1; the D gene is possibly TRBD1 (6 bases). This CDR3 comprises 14 residues. V lost 6 bases to trimming and J lost 4 bases, with 15 bases between them. Germline lookup yields CDR1 MNHNS and CDR2 SASEGT. This chain's CDR3 is CASSPGQRGTEAFF. The CDR3 nucleotides are TGTGCCAGCAGCCCGGGACAAAGAGGCACTGAAGCTTTCTTT.

The V call is TRBV5-1, the J call TRBJ1-2; D ambiguous. This CDR3 has 14 residues. Trimming pared 0 bases from V and 7 bases from J, leaving 13 bases between. CDR1 is SGHRS and CDR2 is YFSETQ in the germline V gene. For the CDR3, the DNA is TGCGCCAGCAGCTTGGCCCTCCAATGGGGTGGCTACACCTTC. This translates into CASSLALQWGGYTF.

This chain joins TRBV28 and TRBJ1-1; D unresolved. The V end lost 6 bases, the J end lost 0 bases, and 14 bases lay between the germline ends. CDR1 is MDHEN, CDR2 SYDVKM, per germline. The length of the CDR3 is 15 residues. The CDR3 here is CASSWNRLMNTEAFF. The CDR3 DNA sequence: TGTGCCAGCAGCTGGAACAGACTGATGAACACTGAAGCTTTCTTT.

The chain has TRBV6-5 and TRBJ1-2; 8 bases map to TRBD1. The CDR3 consists of 15 residues. The V gene's germline CDR1 is MNHEY and CDR2 SVGAGI. V lost 2 bases, J lost 7 bases, and 9 bases stayed unmatched. CDR3 sequence: CASSYPAGGGFGYTF. CDR3 in DNA: TGTGCCAGCAGTTACCCGGCAGGGGGCGGTTTTGGCTACACCTTC.

The chain employs TRBV28 and TRBJ1-1, with 7 bases aligning to TRBD1. CDR3 length: 16 residues. Germline V gives CDR1 MDHEN, CDR2 SYDVKM. The junction had 10 bases not matched to a gene; V was cut back by 5 bases and J by 1 base. CDR3 region: CASSPDRRQGNTEAFF. DNA for the CDR3: TGTGCCAGCAGTCCCGACAGGAGACAGGGGAACACTGAAGCTTTCTTT.

The chain links TRBV9 to TRBJ2-2; D may correspond to TRBD1 or TRBD2 (6 bases each). Deletions cut 4 bases from V and 6 bases from J, with 19 bases between. The length of the CDR3 is 16 residues. Germline assignment: CDR1 SGDLS and CDR2 YYNGEE. The CDR3: CASSLWGAGMAGELFF. The CDR3 DNA follows: TGTGCCAGCAGCCTTTGGGGGGCAGGGATGGCCGGGGAGCTGTTTTTT.

This clone appeared a single time. The rearrangement joins TRBV5-1 to TRBJ1-3; D is perhaps TRBD1 (6 bases). Trimming removed 2 bases at V and 0 bases at J, with 6 bases between. CDR1 is SGHRS and CDR2 is YFSETQ in the germline V gene. The CDR3 extends over 14 amino acids. The CDR3 sequence is CASSLQGSGNTIYF. The CDR3 coding sequence is TGCGCCAGCAGCTTACAGGGCTCTGGAAACACCATATATTTT.

The genes are TRBV28 and TRBJ1-2, with a possible D match to TRBD1 (6 bases). In germline, CDR1 is MDHEN, CDR2 SYDVKM. Trimming shortened V by 7 bases and J by 8 bases, and 14 bases separated the two germline ends. The CDR3 extends over 12 amino acids. The CDR3, as DNA: TGTGCCAGCAACACAGGGCCTTCGGGCTACACCTTC. This gives the protein CASNTGPSGYTF.

This rearrangement joins TRBV5-1 to TRBJ2-3; TRBD1 matches 7 bases. The CDR3 runs to 11 residues. Germline assignment: CDR1 SGHRS and CDR2 YFSETQ. V dropped 7 bases and J dropped 6; count of bases not matched to a gene: 2. In nucleotides, the CDR3 is TGCGCCAGCGAGGGGGCGGATACGCAGTATTTT. Its translation is CASEGADTQYF.

The chain combines TRBV7-6 with TRBJ2-1, with D tentatively TRBD2 (5 bases). Trimming shortened V by 5 bases and J by 0 bases, and 14 bases separated the two germline ends. This CDR3 contains 16 residues. Germline CDR1 reads SGHVS; CDR2 reads FNYEAQ. The CDR3 bases are TGTGCCAGCAGCCGCGGGCAGGTTAGCTCCTACAATGAGCAGTTCTTC. It codes for CASSRGQVSSYNEQFF. The complete variable domain, with remaining parts taken from reference TRBV7-6 and TRBJ2-1, reads GAGVSQSPRYKVTKRGQDVALRCDPISGHVSLYWYRQALGQGPEFLTYFNYEAQQDKSGLPNDRFSAERPEGSISTLTIQRTEQRDSAMYRCASSRGQVSSYNEQFFGPGTRLTVL.

On this clone: The identical CDR3 is also encoded by other nucleotide sequences in the sample. The CDR3 region is CASSSRRGGNTGELFF. The DNA of the CDR3 is TGCGCCAGCAGCTCCCGTCGGGGGGGGAACACCGGGGAGCTGTTTTTT. The chain is built from TRBV5-1 and TRBJ2-2; TRBD2 aligns across 8 bases. CDR3 length: 16 residues. The V and J ends lost 3 bases and 1 base, in that order; junction bases with no gene match: 5. Germline values: CDR1 SGHRS, CDR2 YFSETQ.

The gene calls are TRBV10-2 and TRBJ2-7; 7 nucleotides line up with TRBD1. Germline-derived CDR1 and CDR2 are WSHSY and SAAADI. The CDR3 is 17 residues long. J lost 2 bases, V lost 2 bases, and 12 bases had no gene match. CDR3 DNA sequence: TGCGCCAGCAGTGAGCCCTTCTGGACAGGTTATCCCTACGAGCAGTACTTC. Residues: CASSEPFWTGYPYEQYF.

The chain links TRBV11-2 to TRBJ2-2, with D possibly being TRBD2 (6 bases). Germline CDR1 reads SGHAT; CDR2 reads FQNNGV. The CDR3 is made up of 16 amino acids. V lost 1 base and J lost 6, with 15 bases in between. The CDR3, as DNA: TGTGCCAGCAGCTTAGTTGCGGGAAAAAAGGCCGGGGAGCTGTTTTTT. Translating gives CASSLVAGKKAGELFF.

CDR3 coding DNA: TGTGCCACCAGCCCCAGGGGAGGGGCTTACAATGAGCAGTTCTTC. Residues: CATSPRGGAYNEQFF. The rearrangement joins TRBV15 to TRBJ2-1, with D possibly matching TRBD2 (7 bases). Per the germline V gene, CDR1 is LNHNV and CDR2 is YYDKDF (reference sequence). V was trimmed by 5 bases and J by 4 bases, leaving 15 bases between them. This CDR3 is built from 15 residues.

V gene TRBV15 combines with J gene TRBJ1-6; a possible D gene is TRBD1 (6 bases). The germline CDR1 and CDR2 sequences are LNHNV and YYDKDF (reference sequence). The germline V and J ends were trimmed by 3 bases and 9 bases, with 12 bases remaining between them. This CDR3 spans 14 amino acids. DNA for the CDR3: TGTGCCACCAGCAGTCAGGGGATGGGTTCACCCCTCCACTTT. Its translation: CATSSQGMGSPLHF.

The chain is built from TRBV30 and TRBJ2-2, with no clear D. This CDR3 comprises 15 residues. The V and J ends lost 1 base and 0 bases respectively, with 9 bases between them. Germline CDR1 is GTSNPN and CDR2 is SVGIG (reference sequence). The CDR3 DNA reads TGTGCCTGGAGTGCCGGAAGTACGAACACCGGGGAGCTGTTTTTT. Translated: CAWSAGSTNTGELFF.

The chain recombines TRBV29-1 with TRBJ1-1, with D perhaps matching TRBD1 (6 bases). The CDR3 loop spans 13 amino acids. Germline V gene lookup returns CDR1 SQVTM and CDR2 ANQGSEA. V was clipped by 5 bases and J by 4 bases, with 14 bases between them. The DNA of the CDR3 is TGCAGCGTTCGAAAAGGGGGGGGCACTGAAGCTTTCTTT. Its translation is CSVRKGGGTEAFF. The full variable domain, rest sourced from reference TRBV29-1 and TRBJ1-1, is SAVISQKPSRDICQRGTSLTIQCQVDSQVTMMFWYRQQPGQSLTLIATANQGSEATYESGFVIDKFPISRPNLTFSTLTVSNMSPEDSSIYLCSVRKGGGTEAFFGQGTRLTVV.

Written as DNA, the CDR3 is TGTGCCAGCAGCCAAAATATGGGGGCAGGGGGCAACTATGGCTACACCTTC. This gives the protein CASSQNMGAGGNYGYTF. The chain carries TRBV4-2 and TRBJ1-2; 8 nucleotides align to TRBD1. The length of the CDR3 is 17 residues. J gave up 2 bases and V 2 bases, and 10 bases lay outside the gene matches. Looked up from germline, CDR1 is LGHNA and CDR2 is YNFKEQ.

The CDR3 reads CASSTNSLGRSGNTIYF. The CDR3, as DNA: TGTGCCAGCAGCACAAACTCTCTGGGAAGGTCTGGAAACACCATATATTTT. The J gene is TRBJ1-3, the V gene TRBV9; D gene ambiguous. Germline CDR1 is SGDLS and CDR2 is YYNGEE. Trimming removed 4 bases at V and 1 base at J, with 18 bases between. The CDR3 runs to 17 residues.

This clone came up a few times. The J gene is TRBJ1-6, the V gene TRBV4-3, with TRBD1 matching over 8 bases. V was clipped by 2 bases and J by 7 bases; unmatched bases: 4. Per germline, CDR1 LGHNA and CDR2 YSLEER. The CDR3 runs to 15 residues. The CDR3 DNA reads TGCGCCAGCAGCCAACCGACAGGGGACAATTCACCCCTCCACTTT. It yields the protein CASSQPTGDNSPLHF.